The clone carrying this T cell receptor beta chain was recorded once. Germline V gene data show CDR1 as DFQATT and CDR2 as SNEGSKA (reference sequence). There are 14 residues in the CDR3. Trimming removed 3 bases from V and 5 bases from J; junction bases left unmatched: 6. This sample stems from a study of Ad26.COV2.S vaccination and SARS-CoV-2 variants. Data came from immunoSEQ multiplex PCR; TCRdb stores just in-frame clones and leaves some out. This table has about 460,000 clones, 89% appearing once. The treatment: 19 received Ad26.COV2.S at low or high dose, single or two shots; several received placebo; per-sample allocation not given. Each sample was drawn 63 days after the first injection (of vaccine or placebo). This person who donated was an adult of 18-55 years in Boston.

The chain has TRBV20-1 and TRBJ2-2, with 7 bases that match TRBD2. The sequencing here drew on peripheral blood, taken in a trial of Ad26.COV2.S vaccine versus placebo. The sequence came from a person between 18 and 60 years old who received the Ad26.COV2.S COVID-19 vaccine or a placebo. Written as DNA, the CDR3 is TGCAGTGCTAGTGCGGGAGTAGCTACCGGGGAGCTGTTTTTT. This translates into CSASAGVATGELFF.